This T cell receptor (beta chain) was profiled in a study of cytomegalovirus exposure and HLA in healthy donors. As for the study in general: As released early, the data held roughly 85 million unique TCRs from HLA-typed donors.

The study ran its PCR with 60 Vbeta and 13 Jbeta primers. Data came from immunoSEQ multiplex PCR; TCRdb stores just in-frame clones and leaves some out. The sample comprises 150,000 to 200,000 clones, around 81% of which are singletons, and 1.5% to 2% rests with the top ten. Only a few counts were recorded for this clone. The receptor's source is a man between 18 and 35 years old in good health and CMV-seronegative. The sequencing input was PBMCs.

The CDR3 loop reads CAISQEKTDGYTF. CDR3 DNA: TGTGCCATCTCCCAGGAAAAGACGGATGGCTACACCTTC. V usage is TRBV10-3 and J usage is TRBJ1-2; no definite D call. The CDR3 covers 13 residues. Germline values: CDR1 ENHRY, CDR2 SYGVKD. Trimming shortened V by 8 bases and J by 6 bases, and 16 bases separated the two germline ends.